This T cell receptor beta chain was captured by sequencing in a study of T cells in narcolepsy. Trimming removed 1 base at V and 10 bases at J, with 10 bases between. Germline CDR1 LNHNV, CDR2 YYDKDF (reference sequence). This CDR3 has 12 amino acids. The assay was immunoSEQ multiplex PCR, and TCRdb's table has in-frame clones only and misses some. This sample has about 25,000 clones; 75% to 90% occur once, and the top ten carry around 1.4%. The study, taken as a whole, reports: Autoreactive clonotypes reportedly recurred in blood of same and different patients, not controls. HCRT-specific and TRIB2-specific autoreactive clonotypes appeared among same-patient CSF and blood CD4+ clonotypes.

A word on this clone: Its antigen is not identified.

This sequence originates from a human donor with narcolepsy. The V call is TRBV15, the J call TRBJ1-1, with a weak D call TRBD1 (6 bases). The sequenced sample was CD45RA- memory CD4+ T cells from PBMCs. The chain's CDR3 is CATSRAQGRAFF. The DNA for the CDR3 is TGTGCCACCAGCAGAGCCCAGGGGCGAGCTTTCTTT.